One sample yielded the 21 T cell receptor beta chains listed below, sequenced in a study of blood T cell repertoires in COVID-19. TCRdb's table, derived via immunoSEQ multiplex PCR, lists solely in-frame clones and lacks some. The sample shows under 250,000 clones, around four fifths of them seen only once. Sequencing input: peripheral blood. These TCRs come from a woman between 65 and 79 years old with active or convalescent COVID-19.

The CDR3 DNA sequence: TGTGCCAGCCGACACGGCAGGGGTGGGGTCGGGGCTAATGAAAAACTGTTTTTT. Protein: CASRHGRGGVGANEKLFF. This chain connects TRBV27 to TRBJ1-4; the D gene is possibly TRBD1 (6 bases). Looked up from germline, CDR1 is MNHEY and CDR2 is SMNVEV (reference sequence). The CDR3 is 18 amino acids. V was cut by 8 bases and J by 3 bases, with 25 bases left in between. The complete variable domain, with remaining parts taken from reference TRBV27 and TRBJ1-4, reads EAQVTQNPRYLITVTGKKLTVTCSQNMNHEYMSWYRQDPGLGLRQIYYSMNVEVTDKGDVPEGYKVSRKEKRNFPLILESPSPNQTSLYFCASRHGRGGVGANEKLFFGSGTQLSVL.

The V gene is TRBV27, the J gene TRBJ1-1, with 9 nucleotides matching TRBD1. This CDR3 has 11 residues. From germline, CDR1 is MNHEY and CDR2 SMNVEV (reference sequence). The ends lost 6 bases at V and 11 bases at J; junction bases unmatched: 4. The CDR3 DNA reads as TGTGCCAGCAGCGGACAGGGGAAGGCTTTCTTT. Its translation is CASSGQGKAFF.

The CDR3 bases are TGTGCCAGCAAAGCCGGACTAGCGGGGGAAGAGACCCAGTACTTC. It is translated as CASKAGLAGEETQYF. The chain couples TRBV6-5 to TRBJ2-5; TRBD2 agrees at 13 bases. V shed 7 bases and J 3 bases; nucleotides not matched to a gene: 5. The CDR3 extends over 15 amino acids. Germline V gives CDR1 MNHEY, CDR2 SVGAGI.

In nucleotides, the CDR3 is TGTGCCAGCAGCCCTACCTCACAGGGAACTGAAGCTTTCTTT. Amino acid sequence: CASSPTSQGTEAFF. J is TRBJ1-1 and V is TRBV3-1 (or the pseudogene TRBV3-2), with D maybe TRBD1 (6 bases). V gave up 4 bases and J gave up 5 bases, with 14 bases separating them. Germline V gives CDR1 LGHDT, CDR2 YNNKEL (reference sequence). The CDR3 has 14 residues.

V and J are TRBV10-3 and TRBJ2-1; TRBD2 aligns across 11 bases. Germline V gives CDR1 ENHRY, CDR2 SYGVKD. This CDR3 has 15 residues. The junction had 6 bases not matched to a gene; V was cut back by 5 bases and J by 6 bases. The CDR3 loop is CAISTTGTSGNEQFF. For the CDR3, the DNA is TGTGCCATCAGTACCACCGGGACTAGCGGCAATGAGCAGTTCTTC.

This chain uses TRBV5-1 with TRBJ2-3; TRBD2 matches at 8 bases. The CDR3 length is 16 residues. Trimming took 4 bases from V and 1 from J; bases not matched to a gene: 8. The germline CDR1 and CDR2 sequences are SGHRS and YFSETQ. Written as DNA, the CDR3 is TGCGCCAGCAGCACCCAACTAGCGGTCGGCACAGATACGCAGTATTTT. Translation: CASSTQLAVGTDTQYF.

The gene calls are TRBV5-1 and TRBJ1-2, with 7 nucleotides matching TRBD1. The CDR3 loop spans 13 amino acids. V was clipped by 4 bases and J by 8 bases; unmatched bases: 8. CDR1 SGHRS and CDR2 YFSETQ come from the germline V gene. The CDR3 here is CASSVSTGNGYTF. The CDR3 nucleotides read TGCGCCAGCAGCGTTTCGACAGGGAACGGCTACACCTTC.

The chain uses TRBV28 and TRBJ1-6; D possibly corresponds to TRBD1 (5 bases). The CDR3 is 18 residues long. V was cut by 3 bases and J by 6 bases, with 21 bases left in between. The V gene's germline CDR1 is MDHEN and CDR2 SYDVKM. The CDR3 coding sequence is TGTGCCAGCAGTTTGTTCGACAGTCCCAACAGCCTTAATTCACCCCTCCACTTT. Its protein is CASSLFDSPNSLNSPLHF.

Remarks on this clone: One junction end does not reproduce the germline sequence, and a read error may be involved. The chain recombines TRBV6-5 with TRBJ1-5; unclear D gene. Per the germline V gene, CDR1 is MNHEY and CDR2 is SVGAGI. The CDR3 is 13 residues long. CDR3 coding DNA: TGTGCCAGCAGTTACGATAGCGATCAGCCCCAGCATTTT. It yields the protein CASSYDSDQPQHF.

The V call is TRBV18, the J call TRBJ2-1; TRBD2 aligns across 10 bases. The CDR3 length is 15 residues. After removal of 2 bases from V and 5 bases from J, the junction contained 3 bases not matched to a gene. The germline CDR1 and CDR2 sequences are KGHSH and LQKENI. The CDR3 coding sequence is TGTGCCAGCTCACCAATCAGCGGGGGGGACAATGAGCAGTTCTTC. Its translation is CASSPISGGDNEQFF.

The chain carries TRBV9 and TRBJ2-5; 16 bases fit TRBD2. The CDR3 contains 17 residues. Germline V gene data show CDR1 as SGDLS and CDR2 as YYNGEE. The V gene end was trimmed by 3 bases and the J gene end by 1 base; junction bases not matched to a gene: 3. The CDR3 nucleotides are TGTGCCAGCAGCGCGGGACTAGCGGGGGGGCTCCAAGAGACCCAGTACTTC. Protein sequence: CASSAGLAGGLQETQYF.

The chain is built from TRBV5-4 and TRBJ1-6; a weak D match, TRBD1 (5 bases). The CDR3 covers 16 residues. V lost 0 bases, J lost 8 bases, and 15 bases lay in between. Germline-derived CDR1 and CDR2 are SGHNT and YYREEE (reference sequence). This CDR3 is CASSLAPRATDSPLHF. CDR3 DNA: TGTGCCAGCAGCTTGGCCCCCAGGGCGACGGATTCACCCCTCCACTTT.

The genes are TRBV5-1 and TRBJ1-1; 9 positions match TRBD1. Germline CDR1 SGHRS, CDR2 YFSETQ. The CDR3 is made up of 14 amino acids. V was pared by 0 bases and J by 5 bases, with 2 bases of the junction left unmatched. In DNA form, the CDR3 reads TGCGCCAGCAGCTTGGAGGGACAGGGAACTGAAGCTTTCTTT. Protein product: CASSLEGQGTEAFF.

V and J are TRBV7-8 and TRBJ1-1; TRBD1 aligns across 10 bases. CDR3 length: 18 residues. With V trimmed by 5 bases and J by 0 bases, 12 bases remained unmatched. Germline V gene sequence: CDR1 SGHVS, CDR2 FQNEAQ. CDR3 DNA sequence: TGTGCCAGCAGCATCCCGGGGACAGGGGTGTCAGTGAACACTGAAGCTTTCTTT. It translates to CASSIPGTGVSVNTEAFF.

The V and J genes are TRBV11-2 and TRBJ2-1, with D unresolved. CDR3 length equals 14 residues. V was shortened by 3 bases and J by 1 base, with 7 bases between the two germline ends. The germline V gene has CDR1 SGHAT and CDR2 FQNNGV. CDR3 residues: CASSFQLSYNEQFF. The CDR3 coding sequence is TGTGCCAGCAGCTTCCAACTGTCCTACAATGAGCAGTTCTTC.

A few counts support this clone. V usage is TRBV4-2 and J usage is TRBJ1-2; 8 nucleotides match TRBD1. With 3 bases clipped from V and 6 bases from J, the junction kept 6 bases outside the gene matches. Germline values: CDR1 LGHNA, CDR2 YNFKEQ. This CDR3 is built from 14 residues. CDR3 sequence: CASSHLDRDHGYTF. The CDR3 DNA reads as TGTGCCAGCAGCCACCTGGACAGGGACCATGGCTACACCTTC.

J is TRBJ2-5 and V is TRBV5-5; 10 bases are a match to TRBD2. CDR3 length: 17 amino acids. Trimming at V came to 0 bases and at J to 5 bases, leaving 10 bases not matched to a gene. Germline V gives CDR1 SGHKS, CDR2 YYEKEE (reference sequence). CDR3 DNA: TGTGCCAGCAGCTTGGTATGGGGGCTAGCGGGGGAGGAGACCCAGTACTTC. Translating it yields CASSLVWGLAGEETQYF.

This sequence joins TRBV19 and TRBJ2-2; 7 bases agree with TRBD2. Germline lookup yields CDR1 LNHDA and CDR2 SQIVND (reference sequence). The CDR3 is 17 residues long. Losses at the gene ends were 6 bases for V and 0 bases for J; bases not matched to a gene: 10. The CDR3 bases are TGTGCCAGTAGGAGCGGGGAAGGCCTCCCGAACACCGGGGAGCTGTTTTTT. It is translated as CASRSGEGLPNTGELFF.

The CDR3 nucleotides are TGTGCCAGTACGGGGACAGGGGGGGGTCAGCCCCAGCATTTT. This encodes CASTGTGGGQPQHF. The chain uses TRBV19 and TRBJ1-5; 11 bases map to TRBD1. The CDR3 loop spans 14 amino acids. Germline CDR1 is LNHDA and CDR2 is SQIVND (reference sequence). The trim removed 7 bases at V and 6 bases at J, leaving 5 bases unmatched.

V gene TRBV5-1 combines with J gene TRBJ1-1; no firm D call. This CDR3 is built from 12 residues. V was trimmed by 5 bases and J by 4 bases, leaving 9 bases between them. Germline CDR1 reads SGHRS; CDR2 reads YFSETQ. As DNA, the CDR3 is TGCGCCAGCAGTCTGGAGTTCACTGAAGCTTTCTTT. This encodes CASSLEFTEAFF.

There are a few counts of this clone. This chain uses TRBV7-6 with TRBJ2-7; 9 nucleotides line up with TRBD1. There are 16 residues in the CDR3. V shed 2 bases and J 5 bases; nucleotides not matched to a gene: 10. Germline V gene lookup returns CDR1 SGHVS and CDR2 FNYEAQ. CDR3 residues: CASSLRRTGGKDEQYF. The CDR3, as DNA: TGTGCCAGCAGCTTACGACGCACAGGGGGCAAAGACGAGCAGTACTTC.